This entry describes one T cell receptor (beta chain). This sample is part of a study of blood T cell repertoires in COVID-19. At the level of the study: PBMCs, B-cell-depleted T cells, or T cells provided the cDNA or gDNA that made up the material.

Profiling relied on immunoSEQ multiplex PCR, and the TCRdb table lists in-frame clones only, not all of them. Here the sample spans 300,000 to 450,000 clones, over 65% being singletons. Trimming stripped 4 bases from V and 2 bases from J, with 15 bases between. The CDR3 has 16 amino acids. Germline values: CDR1 SEHNR, CDR2 FQNEAQ (reference sequence). This rearrangement joins TRBV7-9 to TRBJ1-5; a weak D match, TRBD1 (6 bases). The sample taken for sequencing was peripheral blood. This receptor was taken from a human donor with acute or convalescent COVID-19. The donor label of this sample is uncertain. CDR3 region: CASSSPQGSGNQPQHF. The CDR3 DNA reads TGTGCCAGCAGCTCCCCTCAGGGGAGCGGCAATCAGCCCCAGCATTTT.